The sequence of this T cell receptor (beta chain) was determined in a study of shared clonotypes between healthy human individuals. CDR1 and CDR2 (germline): MDHEN, SYDVKM. CDR3 length: 14 residues. Losses at the gene ends were 6 bases for V and 3 bases for J; bases not matched to a gene: 6. The repertoire was sequenced with immunoSEQ multiplex PCR; TCRdb's copy has only in-frame clones and lacks some. The table lists about 380,000 clones, 95% to 97% of them singletons, with approximately 0.3% in the top ten. The sample consisted of memory CD8+ T cells sorted from blood. This sample's subset: CD45RO+ cells pooled with CCR7-negative TemRA cells. The chain combines TRBV28 with TRBJ2-7, with 9 bases identical to TRBD2. The TCR comes from a man aged 30 to 39 in good health. In DNA form, the CDR3 reads TGTGCCAGCAGCCCGGCGGGAGGGAGCTACGAGCAGTACTTC. Its translation is CASSPAGGSYEQYF.